This T cell receptor (beta chain) was found in a study of regulatory T cells in long-lasting Graves disease. Study-wide context: New Graves' disease cases had less than 3 months of antithyroid drugs.

With iRepertoire HTBI primers and Arm-PCR of CDR3 regions, TCR beta libraries were built. TCRdb re-called the multiplex PCR reads through MiXCR, storing one row per CDR3 protein. The table shows 420,000 or so distinct CDR3 sequences, with about 17% occurring only once. About this clonotype: The junction differs from germline at one of its ends, possibly a read error.

Regarding time point: newly diagnosed GD, antithyroid drugs for less than 3 months. PBMC-extracted RNA yielded the TCR library. Germline assignment: CDR1 SSHAT and CDR2 FNYEAQ (reference sequence). The CDR3 has 17 amino acids. The same data also contributed to another study, on T cells in Graves' hyperthyroidism and ophthalmopathy. That report notes: Researchers ran a first-round RT-PCR on the TCR CDR3 using the HTBI primer set. Ophthalmopathy stood apart from stable hyperthyroidism in a 13 V-J model.

The sequence was collected from a woman aged 18-29 years with Graves disease. The J gene is TRBJ2-5, the V gene TRBV7-7; TRBD2 agrees at 10 bases. This material consisted of peripheral blood mononuclear cells (PBMCs), taken at new diagnosis, from a patient treated with antithyroid drugs. The CDR3 DNA reads as TGTGCTAGCAGCTTGGGGTTGTCTAGCGGGAGAATAGAGACCCAGTACTTC. Translating gives CASSLGLSSGRIETQYF.